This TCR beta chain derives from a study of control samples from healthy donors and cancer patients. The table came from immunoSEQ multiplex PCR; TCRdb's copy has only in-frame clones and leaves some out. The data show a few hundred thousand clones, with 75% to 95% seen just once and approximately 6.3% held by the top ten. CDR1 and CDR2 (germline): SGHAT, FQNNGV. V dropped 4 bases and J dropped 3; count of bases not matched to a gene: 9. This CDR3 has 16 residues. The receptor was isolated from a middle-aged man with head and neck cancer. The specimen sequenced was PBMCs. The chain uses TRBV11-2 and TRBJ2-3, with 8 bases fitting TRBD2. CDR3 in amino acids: CASSSTAGVKTDTQYF. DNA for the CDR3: TGTGCCAGCAGCTCTACAGCGGGAGTAAAAACAGATACGCAGTATTTT.